The entry below describes one T cell receptor (beta chain). Its cognate antigen is unknown. V trimming: 5 bases; J trimming: 4 bases; junction bases outside the gene matches: 8. This CDR3 comprises 16 residues. CDR1 and CDR2 from the germline V gene are MGHDK and SYGVNS. These data originate in a study of vaccination and CD4 T cells after COVID-19. An Oncomine TCR Beta short-read assay was used to sequence the DNA from cultured CD4+ T cells. From the PCR reads, TCRdb called clonotypes with MiXCR, one entry per CDR3 protein. The sample records more than 7,000 distinct CDR3 sequences, approximately 60% being singletons. Specified treatment: approximately nine-day PBMC culture with coronavirus spike peptide pools or control peptides (ViraFEST assay).

The sequence was collected from a human donor with COVID-19. The chain combines TRBV25-1 with TRBJ1-6, with 7 bases identical to TRBD1. The specimen comprised cultured CD4+ T cells from blood, sampled after SARS-CoV-2 vaccination. This CDR3 is CASSKRTGAYNSPLHF. CDR3 DNA: TGTGCCAGCAGTAAACGGACAGGCGCGTATAATTCACCCCTCCACTTT.